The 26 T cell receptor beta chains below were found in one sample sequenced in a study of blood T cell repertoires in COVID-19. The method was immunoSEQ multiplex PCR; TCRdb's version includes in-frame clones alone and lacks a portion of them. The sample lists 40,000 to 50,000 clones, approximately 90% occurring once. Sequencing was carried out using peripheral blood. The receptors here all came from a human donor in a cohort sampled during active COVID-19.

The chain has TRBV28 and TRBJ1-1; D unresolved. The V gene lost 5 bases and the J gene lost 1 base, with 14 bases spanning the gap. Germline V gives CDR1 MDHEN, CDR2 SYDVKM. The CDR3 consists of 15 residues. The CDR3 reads CASSPLGEGNTEAFF. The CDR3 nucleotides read TGTGCCAGCAGTCCACTCGGGGAGGGGAACACTGAAGCTTTCTTT.

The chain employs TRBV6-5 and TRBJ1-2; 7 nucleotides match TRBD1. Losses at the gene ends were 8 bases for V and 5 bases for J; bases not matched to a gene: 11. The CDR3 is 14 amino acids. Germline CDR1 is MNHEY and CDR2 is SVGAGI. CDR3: CASSDRAGFYGYTF. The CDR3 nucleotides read TGTGCCAGCTCCGACAGGGCGGGTTTTTATGGCTACACCTTC.

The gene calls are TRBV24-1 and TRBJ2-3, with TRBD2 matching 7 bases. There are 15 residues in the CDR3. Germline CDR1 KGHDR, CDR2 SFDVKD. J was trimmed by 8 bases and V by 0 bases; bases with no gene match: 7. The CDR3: CATSDLGRGEGTQYF. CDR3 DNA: TGTGCCACCAGTGATTTGGGGAGGGGTGAGGGTACGCAGTATTTT.

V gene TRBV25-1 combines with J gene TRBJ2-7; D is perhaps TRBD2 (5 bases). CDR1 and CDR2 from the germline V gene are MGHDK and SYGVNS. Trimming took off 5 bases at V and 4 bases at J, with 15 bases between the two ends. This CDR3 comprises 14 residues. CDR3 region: CASSLLGEAYEQYF. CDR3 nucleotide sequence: TGTGCCAGCAGTTTACTGGGAGAAGCTTACGAGCAGTACTTC.

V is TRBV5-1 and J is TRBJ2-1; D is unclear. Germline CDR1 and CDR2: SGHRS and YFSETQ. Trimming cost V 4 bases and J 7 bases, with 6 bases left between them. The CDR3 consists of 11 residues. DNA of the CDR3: TGCGCCAGCAGCCCAGGTAATGAGCAGTTCTTC. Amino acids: CASSPGNEQFF.

CDR3 bases: TGTGCCAGCAGCGGGGACTCTGAAAAACTGTTTTTT. It is translated as CASSGDSEKLFF. The gene calls are TRBV2 and TRBJ1-4, with D possibly matching TRBD1 (5 bases). The CDR3 has 12 amino acids. Trimming took off 6 bases at V and 7 bases at J, with 9 bases between the two ends. Germline assignment: CDR1 SNHLY and CDR2 FYNNEI.

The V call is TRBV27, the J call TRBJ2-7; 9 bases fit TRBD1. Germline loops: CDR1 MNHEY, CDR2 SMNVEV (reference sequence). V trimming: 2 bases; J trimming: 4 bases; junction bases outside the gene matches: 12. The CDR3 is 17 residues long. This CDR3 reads CASSLRLTGGNPYEQYF. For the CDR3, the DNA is TGTGCCAGCAGTTTACGGCTGACAGGGGGGAACCCGTACGAGCAGTACTTC.

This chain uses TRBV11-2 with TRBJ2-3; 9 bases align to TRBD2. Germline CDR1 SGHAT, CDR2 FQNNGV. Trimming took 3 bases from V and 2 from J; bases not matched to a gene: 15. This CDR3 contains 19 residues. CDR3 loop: CASSFKGALRLAATDTQYF. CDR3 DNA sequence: TGTGCCAGCAGCTTCAAGGGCGCCCTTAGACTAGCGGCCACAGATACGCAGTATTTT.

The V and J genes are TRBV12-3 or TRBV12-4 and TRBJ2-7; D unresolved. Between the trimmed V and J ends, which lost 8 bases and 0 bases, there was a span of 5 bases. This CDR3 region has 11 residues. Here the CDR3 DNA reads TGTGCCAGCCGGAGCTCCTACGAGCAGTACTTC. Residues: CASRSSYEQYF.

CDR3 nucleotide sequence: TGCGCCAGCAGCCAAGATCCGGGACAGGGGGGGCTCAAAAACATTCAGTACTTC. Its protein is CASSQDPGQGGLKNIQYF. V and J are TRBV4-1 and TRBJ2-4; 11 positions agree with TRBD1. The germline gives CDR1 MGHRA, CDR2 YSYEKL. The junction had 7 bases not matched to a gene; V was cut back by 0 bases and J by 3 bases. The CDR3 sequence is 18 residues long.

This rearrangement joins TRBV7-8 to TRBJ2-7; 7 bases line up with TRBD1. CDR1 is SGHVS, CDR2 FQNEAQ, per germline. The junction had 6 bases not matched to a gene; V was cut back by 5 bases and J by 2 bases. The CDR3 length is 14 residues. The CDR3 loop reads CASSIQGVTYEQYF. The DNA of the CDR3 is TGTGCCAGCAGCATTCAGGGGGTTACCTACGAGCAGTACTTC.

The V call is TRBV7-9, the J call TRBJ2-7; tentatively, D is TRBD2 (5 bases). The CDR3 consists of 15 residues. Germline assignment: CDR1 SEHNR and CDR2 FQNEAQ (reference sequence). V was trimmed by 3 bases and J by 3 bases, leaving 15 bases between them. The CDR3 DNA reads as TGTGCCAGCAGCTTGACAAGGGAGAATCACTACGAGCAGTACTTC. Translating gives CASSLTRENHYEQYF.

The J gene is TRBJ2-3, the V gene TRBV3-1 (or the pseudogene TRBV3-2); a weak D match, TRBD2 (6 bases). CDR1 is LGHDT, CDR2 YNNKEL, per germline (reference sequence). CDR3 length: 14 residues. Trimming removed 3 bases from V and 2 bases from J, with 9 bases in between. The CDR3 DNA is TGTGCCAGCAGCCAGCGGGATTACACAGATACGCAGTATTTT. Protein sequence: CASSQRDYTDTQYF.

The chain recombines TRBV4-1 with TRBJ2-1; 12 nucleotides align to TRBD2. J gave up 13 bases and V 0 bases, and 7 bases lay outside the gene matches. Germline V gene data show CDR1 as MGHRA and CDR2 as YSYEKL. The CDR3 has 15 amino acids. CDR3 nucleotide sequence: TGCGCCAGCAGCCAAGATGACCTAGCGGGAGGGCCTCAGTTCTTC. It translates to CASSQDDLAGGPQFF.

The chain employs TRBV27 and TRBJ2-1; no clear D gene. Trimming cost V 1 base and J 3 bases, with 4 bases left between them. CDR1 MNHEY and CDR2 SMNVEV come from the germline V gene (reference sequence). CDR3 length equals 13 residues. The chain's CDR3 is CASSLFGYNEQFF. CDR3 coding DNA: TGTGCCAGCAGTTTATTCGGCTACAATGAGCAGTTCTTC.

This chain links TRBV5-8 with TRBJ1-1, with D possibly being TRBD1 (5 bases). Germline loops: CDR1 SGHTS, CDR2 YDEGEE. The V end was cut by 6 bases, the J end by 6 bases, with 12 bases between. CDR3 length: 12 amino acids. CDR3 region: CASKIGVAEAFF. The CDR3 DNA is TGTGCCAGCAAAATAGGGGTGGCTGAAGCTTTCTTT.

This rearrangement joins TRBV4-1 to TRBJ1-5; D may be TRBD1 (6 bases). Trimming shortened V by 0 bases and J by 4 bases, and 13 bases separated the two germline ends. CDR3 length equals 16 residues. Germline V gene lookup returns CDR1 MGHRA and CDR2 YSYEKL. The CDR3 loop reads CASSQDRRGPNQPQHF. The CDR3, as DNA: TGCGCCAGCAGCCAAGATCGCAGGGGACCTAATCAGCCCCAGCATTTT.

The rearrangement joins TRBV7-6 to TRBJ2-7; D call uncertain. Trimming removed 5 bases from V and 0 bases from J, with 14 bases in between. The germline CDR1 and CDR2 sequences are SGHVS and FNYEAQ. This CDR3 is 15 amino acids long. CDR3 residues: CASSTQAGRSYEQYF. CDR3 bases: TGTGCCAGCAGCACCCAAGCTGGGCGCTCCTACGAGCAGTACTTC.

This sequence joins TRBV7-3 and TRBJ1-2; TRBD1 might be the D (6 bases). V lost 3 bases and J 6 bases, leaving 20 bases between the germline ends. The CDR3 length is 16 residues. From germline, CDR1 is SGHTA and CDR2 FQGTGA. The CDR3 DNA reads TGTGCCAGCAGCTTCCAAACGGGACAAGGGTCGGATGGCTACACCTTC. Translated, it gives CASSFQTGQGSDGYTF.

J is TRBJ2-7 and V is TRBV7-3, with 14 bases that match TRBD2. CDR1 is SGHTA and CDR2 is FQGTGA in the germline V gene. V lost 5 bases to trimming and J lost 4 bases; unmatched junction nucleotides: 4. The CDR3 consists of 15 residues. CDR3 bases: TGTGCCAGCAGCCGCCGACTAGCGGGAGGGTACGAGCAGTACTTC. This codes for CASSRRLAGGYEQYF.

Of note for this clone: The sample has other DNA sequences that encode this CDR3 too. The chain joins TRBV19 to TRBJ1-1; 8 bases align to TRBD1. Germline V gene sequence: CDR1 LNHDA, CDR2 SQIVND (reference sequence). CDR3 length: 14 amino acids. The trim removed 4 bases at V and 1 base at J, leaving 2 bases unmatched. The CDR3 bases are TGTGCCAGTAGTACGGGGACAGGGAACACTGAAGCTTTCTTT. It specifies CASSTGTGNTEAFF.

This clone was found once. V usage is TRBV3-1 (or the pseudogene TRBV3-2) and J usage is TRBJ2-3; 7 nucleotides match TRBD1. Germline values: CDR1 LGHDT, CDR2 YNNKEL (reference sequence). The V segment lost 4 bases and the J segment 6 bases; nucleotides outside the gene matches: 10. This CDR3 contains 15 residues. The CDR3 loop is CASSRGQLGLDTQYF. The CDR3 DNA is TGTGCCAGCAGCCGGGGACAGCTTGGGTTGGATACGCAGTATTTT.

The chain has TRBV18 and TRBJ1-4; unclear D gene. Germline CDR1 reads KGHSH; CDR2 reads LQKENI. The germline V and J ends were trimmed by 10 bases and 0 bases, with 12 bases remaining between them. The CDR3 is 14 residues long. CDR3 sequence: CATRLSATNEKLFF. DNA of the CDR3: TGTGCCACCCGTCTTAGTGCAACTAATGAAAAACTGTTTTTT.

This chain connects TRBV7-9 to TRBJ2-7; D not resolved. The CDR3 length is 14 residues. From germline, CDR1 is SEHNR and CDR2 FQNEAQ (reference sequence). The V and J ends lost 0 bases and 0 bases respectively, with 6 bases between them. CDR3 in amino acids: CASSLATLSYEQYF. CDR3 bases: TGTGCCAGCAGCTTAGCTACTCTCTCCTACGAGCAGTACTTC.

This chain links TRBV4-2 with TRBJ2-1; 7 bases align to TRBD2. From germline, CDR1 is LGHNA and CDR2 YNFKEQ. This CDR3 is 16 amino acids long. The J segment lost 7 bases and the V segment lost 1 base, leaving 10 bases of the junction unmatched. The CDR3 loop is CASSQAARESRNEQFF. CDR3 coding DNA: TGTGCCAGCAGCCAAGCGGCGCGGGAGAGTAGGAATGAGCAGTTCTTC.

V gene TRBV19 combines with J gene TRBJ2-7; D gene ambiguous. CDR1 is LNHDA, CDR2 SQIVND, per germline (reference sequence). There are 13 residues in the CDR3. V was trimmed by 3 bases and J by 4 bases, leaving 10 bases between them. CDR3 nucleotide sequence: TGTGCCAGTAGTATCAGTACAGCTTACGAGCAGTACTTC. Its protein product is CASSISTAYEQYF.